This TCR beta chain was captured by sequencing in a study of regulatory T cells in long-lasting Graves disease. Time point of the sample: newly diagnosed GD, antithyroid drugs for less than 3 months. The TCR library used RNA extracted from PBMCs. This clonotype has a count of ten or more. The target antigen is unknown. For TCR beta, libraries came from iRepertoire HTBI primers and Arm-PCR of CDR3 regions. From the multiplex PCR reads, TCRdb called clonotypes with MiXCR, one entry per CDR3 protein. This sample yields around 500,000 distinct CDR3 sequences, of which around 16% are seen a single time; roughly 25% belongs to the top ten. Regarding the study as a whole: Newly diagnosed patients had higher TCR diversity than persistent Graves' patients did.

This CDR3 has 13 residues. Trimming stripped 5 bases from V and 1 base from J, with 11 bases between. Germline-derived CDR1 and CDR2 are DFQATT and SNEGSKA (reference sequence). The sample was also linked to a second study, of T cells in Graves' hyperthyroidism and ophthalmopathy. This second study notes: Patients having uncontrolled infection, another autoimmune disease, pregnancy or lactation were not included. For the diagnoses, clinical symptoms, serum thyroxine and TRAb, thyroid ultrasound and orbital computed tomography were used. Within blood appeared most thyroid clonotypes that had expanded above 0.001.

Sequenced material: peripheral blood mononuclear cells (PBMCs), taken at new diagnosis, from a patient treated with antithyroid drugs. This chain joins TRBV20-1 and TRBJ1-1, with a weak D call TRBD1 (5 bases). The sequence derives from a middle-aged woman with Graves disease. As DNA, the CDR3 is TGCAGTGCTTCGGGACTTTCGAACACTGAAGCTTTCTTT. It is translated as CSASGLSNTEAFF.